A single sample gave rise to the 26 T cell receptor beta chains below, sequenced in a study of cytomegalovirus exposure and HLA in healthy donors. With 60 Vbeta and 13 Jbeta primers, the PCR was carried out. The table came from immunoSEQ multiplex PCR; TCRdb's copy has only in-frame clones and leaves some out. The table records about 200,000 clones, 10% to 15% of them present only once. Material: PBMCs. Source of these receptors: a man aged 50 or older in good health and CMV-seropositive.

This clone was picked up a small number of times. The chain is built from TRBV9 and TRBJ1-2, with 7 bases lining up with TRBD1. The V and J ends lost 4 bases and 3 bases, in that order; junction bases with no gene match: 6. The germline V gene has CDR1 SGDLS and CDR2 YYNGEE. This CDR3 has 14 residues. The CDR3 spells CASSFITGDYGYTF. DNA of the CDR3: TGTGCCAGCAGCTTCATTACAGGGGACTATGGCTACACCTTC.

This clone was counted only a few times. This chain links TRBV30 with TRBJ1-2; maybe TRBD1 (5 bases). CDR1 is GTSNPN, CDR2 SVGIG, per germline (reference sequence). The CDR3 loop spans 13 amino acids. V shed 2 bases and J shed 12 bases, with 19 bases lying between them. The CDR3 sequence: CAWSKGTPGRDTF. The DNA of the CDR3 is TGTGCCTGGAGTAAGGGGACTCCGGGTCGTGACACCTTC.

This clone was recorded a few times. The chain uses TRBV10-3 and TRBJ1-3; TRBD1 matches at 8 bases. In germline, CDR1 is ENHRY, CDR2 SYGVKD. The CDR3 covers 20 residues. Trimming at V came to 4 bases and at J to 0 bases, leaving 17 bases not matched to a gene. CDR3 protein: CAISGMTTAGQGGSGNTIYF. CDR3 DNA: TGTGCCATCAGTGGGATGACGACGGCTGGACAGGGTGGCTCTGGAAACACCATATATTTT.

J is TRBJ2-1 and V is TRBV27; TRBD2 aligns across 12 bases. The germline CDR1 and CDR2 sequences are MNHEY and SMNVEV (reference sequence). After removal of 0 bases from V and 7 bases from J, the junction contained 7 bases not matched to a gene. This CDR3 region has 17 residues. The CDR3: CASSLSIASGGGNEQFF. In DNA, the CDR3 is TGTGCCAGCAGTTTATCGATCGCTAGCGGGGGGGGGAATGAGCAGTTCTTC.

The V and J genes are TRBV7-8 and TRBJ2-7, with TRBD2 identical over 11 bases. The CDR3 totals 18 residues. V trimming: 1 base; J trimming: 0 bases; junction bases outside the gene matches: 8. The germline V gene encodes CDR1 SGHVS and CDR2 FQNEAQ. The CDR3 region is CASSLESSGGISSYEQYF. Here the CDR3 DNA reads TGTGCCAGCAGCTTAGAGTCTAGCGGGGGGATAAGCTCCTACGAGCAGTACTTC.

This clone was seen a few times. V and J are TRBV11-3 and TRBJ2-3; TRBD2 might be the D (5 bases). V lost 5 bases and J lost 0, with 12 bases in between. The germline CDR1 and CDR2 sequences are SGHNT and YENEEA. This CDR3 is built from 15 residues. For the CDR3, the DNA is TGTGCCAGCAGCCACCGGCGGGCTAGCACAGATACGCAGTATTTT. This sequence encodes CASSHRRASTDTQYF. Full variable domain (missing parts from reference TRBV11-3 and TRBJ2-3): EAGVVQSPRYKIIEKKQPVAFWCNPISGHNTLYWYLQNLGQGPELLIRYENEEAVDDSQLPKDRFSAERLKGVDSTLKIQPAELGDSAVYLCASSHRRASTDTQYFGPGTRLTVL.

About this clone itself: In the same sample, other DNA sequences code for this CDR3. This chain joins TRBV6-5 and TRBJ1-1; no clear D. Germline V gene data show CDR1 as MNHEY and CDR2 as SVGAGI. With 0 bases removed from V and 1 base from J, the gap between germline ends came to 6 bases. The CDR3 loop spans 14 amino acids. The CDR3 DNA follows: TGTGCCAGCAGTTACTCAAGAGGGAACACTGAAGCTTTCTTT. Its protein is CASSYSRGNTEAFF.

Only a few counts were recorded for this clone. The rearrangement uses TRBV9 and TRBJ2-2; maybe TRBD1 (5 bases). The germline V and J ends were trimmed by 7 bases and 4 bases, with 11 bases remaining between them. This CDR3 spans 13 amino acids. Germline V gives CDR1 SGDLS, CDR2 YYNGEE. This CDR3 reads CASAGLRTGELFF. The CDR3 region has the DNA TGTGCCAGCGCAGGGCTTCGCACCGGGGAGCTGTTTTTT.

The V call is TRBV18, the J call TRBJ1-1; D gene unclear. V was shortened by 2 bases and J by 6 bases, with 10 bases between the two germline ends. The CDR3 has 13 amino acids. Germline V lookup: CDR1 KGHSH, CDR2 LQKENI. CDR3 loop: CASSPNAGAEAFF. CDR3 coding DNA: TGTGCCAGCTCACCAAACGCCGGGGCTGAAGCTTTCTTT.

DNA of the CDR3: TGCAGCGTTGAAGAGCCCTTACATCCTCGAAAACAGGCCCCTCGGGACTATGGCTACACCTTC. Translated, it gives CSVEEPLHPRKQAPRDYGYTF. J is TRBJ1-2 and V is TRBV29-1; possible D gene TRBD1, 5 bases. Germline V gene sequence: CDR1 SQVTM, CDR2 ANQGSEA. V gave up 0 bases and J gave up 3 bases, with 32 bases separating them. CDR3 length equals 21 residues.

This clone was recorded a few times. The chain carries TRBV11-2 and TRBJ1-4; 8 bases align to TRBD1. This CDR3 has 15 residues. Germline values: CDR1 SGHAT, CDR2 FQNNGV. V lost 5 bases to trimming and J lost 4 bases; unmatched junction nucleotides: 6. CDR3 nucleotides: TGTGCCAGCAGCCCTCACACAGGGGGTAATGAAAAACTGTTTTTT. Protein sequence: CASSPHTGGNEKLFF.

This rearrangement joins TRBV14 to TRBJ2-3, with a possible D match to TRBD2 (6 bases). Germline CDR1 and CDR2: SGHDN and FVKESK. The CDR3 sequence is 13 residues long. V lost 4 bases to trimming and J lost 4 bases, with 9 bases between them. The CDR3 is CASSLWGADTQYF. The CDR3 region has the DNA TGTGCCAGCAGCCTTTGGGGGGCAGATACGCAGTATTTT.

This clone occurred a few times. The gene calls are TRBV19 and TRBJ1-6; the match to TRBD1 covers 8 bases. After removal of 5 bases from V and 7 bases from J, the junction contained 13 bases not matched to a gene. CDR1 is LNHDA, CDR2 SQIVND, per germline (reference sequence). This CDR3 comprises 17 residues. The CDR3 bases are TGTGCCAGTAGTGCCTTTACCGGGACAGGCTCCAATTCACCCCTCCACTTT. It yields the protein CASSAFTGTGSNSPLHF.

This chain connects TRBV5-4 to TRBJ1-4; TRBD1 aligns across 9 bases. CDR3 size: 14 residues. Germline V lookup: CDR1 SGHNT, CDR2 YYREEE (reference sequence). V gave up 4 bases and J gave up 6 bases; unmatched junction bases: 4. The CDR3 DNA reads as TGTGCCAGCAGCCCCGGGACAGGGTATGAAAAACTGTTTTTT. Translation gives CASSPGTGYEKLFF. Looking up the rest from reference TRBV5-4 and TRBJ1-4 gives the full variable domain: ETGVTQSPTHLIKTRGQQVTLRCSSQSGHNTVSWYQQALGQGPQFIFQYYREEENGRGNFPPRFSGLQFPNYSSELNVNALELDDSALYLCASSPGTGYEKLFFGSGTQLSVL.

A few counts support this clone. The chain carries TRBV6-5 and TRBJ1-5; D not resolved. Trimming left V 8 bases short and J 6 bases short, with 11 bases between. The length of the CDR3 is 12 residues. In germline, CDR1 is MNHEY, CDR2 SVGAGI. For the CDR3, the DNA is TGTGCCAGCGGCCAACCCACTCAGCCCCAGCATTTT. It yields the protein CASGQPTQPQHF.

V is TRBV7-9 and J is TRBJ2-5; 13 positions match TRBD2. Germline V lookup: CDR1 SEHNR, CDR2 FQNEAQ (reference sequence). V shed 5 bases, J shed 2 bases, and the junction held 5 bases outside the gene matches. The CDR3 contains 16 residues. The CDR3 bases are TGTGCCAGCAGCCCAAGACTAGCGGGGGGACAAGAGACCCAGTACTTC. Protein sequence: CASSPRLAGGQETQYF.

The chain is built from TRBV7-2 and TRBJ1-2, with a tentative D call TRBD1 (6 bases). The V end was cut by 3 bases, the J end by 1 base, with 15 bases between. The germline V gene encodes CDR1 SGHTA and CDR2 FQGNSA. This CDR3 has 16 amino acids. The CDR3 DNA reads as TGTGCCAGCAGCTTCTCCAACAGGGAGAATAACTATGGCTACACCTTC. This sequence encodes CASSFSNRENNYGYTF.

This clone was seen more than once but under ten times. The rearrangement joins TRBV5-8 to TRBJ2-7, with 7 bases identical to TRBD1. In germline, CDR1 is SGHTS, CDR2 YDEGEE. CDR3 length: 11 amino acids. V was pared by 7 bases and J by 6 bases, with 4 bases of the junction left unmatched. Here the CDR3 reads CASDRATEQYF. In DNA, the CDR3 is TGTGCCAGCGACAGGGCCACCGAGCAGTACTTC.

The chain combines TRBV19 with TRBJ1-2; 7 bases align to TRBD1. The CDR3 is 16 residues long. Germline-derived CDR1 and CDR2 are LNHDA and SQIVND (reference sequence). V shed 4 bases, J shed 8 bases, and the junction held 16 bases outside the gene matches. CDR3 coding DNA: TGTGCCAGTAGTAACACGGGACAGACTTTAGAGAGGGGCTACACCTTC. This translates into CASSNTGQTLERGYTF.

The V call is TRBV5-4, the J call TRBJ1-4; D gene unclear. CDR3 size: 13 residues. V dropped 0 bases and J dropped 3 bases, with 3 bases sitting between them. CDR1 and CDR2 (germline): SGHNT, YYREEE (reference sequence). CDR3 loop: CASSLAANEKLFF. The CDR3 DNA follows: TGTGCCAGCAGCTTGGCAGCTAATGAAAAACTGTTTTTT. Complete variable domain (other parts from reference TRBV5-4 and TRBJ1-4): ETGVTQSPTHLIKTRGQQVTLRCSSQSGHNTVSWYQQALGQGPQFIFQYYREEENGRGNFPPRFSGLQFPNYSSELNVNALELDDSALYLCASSLAANEKLFFGSGTQLSVL.

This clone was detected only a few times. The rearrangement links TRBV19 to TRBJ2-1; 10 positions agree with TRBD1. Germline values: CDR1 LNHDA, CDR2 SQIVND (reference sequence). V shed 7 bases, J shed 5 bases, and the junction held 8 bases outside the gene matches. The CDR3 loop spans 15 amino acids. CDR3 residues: CASTVGQGIHNEQFF. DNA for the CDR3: TGTGCCAGTACCGTGGGACAGGGGATCCACAATGAGCAGTTCTTC.

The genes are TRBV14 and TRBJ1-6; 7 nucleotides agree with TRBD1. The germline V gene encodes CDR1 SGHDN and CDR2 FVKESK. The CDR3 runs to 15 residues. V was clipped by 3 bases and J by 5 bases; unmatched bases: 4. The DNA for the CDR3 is TGTGCCAGCAGCCATGACAGGGTTCATAATTCACCCCTCCACTTT. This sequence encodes CASSHDRVHNSPLHF.

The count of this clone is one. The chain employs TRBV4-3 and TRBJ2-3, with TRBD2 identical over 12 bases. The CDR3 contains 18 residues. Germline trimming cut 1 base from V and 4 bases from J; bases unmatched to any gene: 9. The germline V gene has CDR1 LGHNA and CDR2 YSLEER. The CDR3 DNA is TGCGCCAGCAGCCAAGCGCTAGCGGGGGGGGCAAGACCAGATACGCAGTATTTT. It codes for CASSQALAGGARPDTQYF.

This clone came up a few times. In DNA, the CDR3 is TGTGCCAGCAGCCCTTATGGTGCTAGCGTCGGTTCTGAGACCCAGTACTTC. Amino acids: CASSPYGASVGSETQYF. The chain employs TRBV7-9 and TRBJ2-5; D is perhaps TRBD2 (6 bases). In germline, CDR1 is SEHNR, CDR2 FQNEAQ (reference sequence). The CDR3 is 17 amino acids. V lost 5 bases and J lost 5, with 24 bases in between. Full variable domain (outside the CDR3, taken from reference TRBV7-9 and TRBJ2-5): DTGVSQNPRHKITKRGQNVTFRCDPISEHNRLYWYRQTLGQGPEFLTYFQNEAQLEKSRLLSDRFSAERPKGSFSTLEIQRTEQGDSAMYLCASSPYGASVGSETQYFGPGTRLLVL.

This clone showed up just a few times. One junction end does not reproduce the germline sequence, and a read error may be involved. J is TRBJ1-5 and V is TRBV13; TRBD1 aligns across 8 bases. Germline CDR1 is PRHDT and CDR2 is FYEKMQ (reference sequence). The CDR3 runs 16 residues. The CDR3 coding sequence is TGTGCCAGCAGCCTAGGACAGGGCTATAGCAATCAGCCCCAGCATTTT. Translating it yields CASSLGQGYSNQPQHF.

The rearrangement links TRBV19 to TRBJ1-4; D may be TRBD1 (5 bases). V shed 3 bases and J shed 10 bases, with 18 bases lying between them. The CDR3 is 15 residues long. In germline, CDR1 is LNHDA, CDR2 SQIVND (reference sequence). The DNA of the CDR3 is TGTGCCAGTAGTATTCAGGGAGGGTCGTCAGGAAAACTGTTTTTT. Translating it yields CASSIQGGSSGKLFF.